The 20 T cell receptor beta chains below were found in one sample sequenced in a study of CD8+CD57+ T cells in acquired aplastic anemia. All sequencing subjects had displayed CD8+CD57+ cell expansion on flow cytometry. The study profiled TCR beta VDJ and CDR3 using genomic DNA as template. One entry per CDR3 protein, called by TCRdb with MiXCR from the reads. Among roughly 80,000 distinct CDR3 sequences, under 80% were seen once, and the ten largest hold approximately 81%. Sequencing was done on a sample of sorted CD4+, CD8+, or CD8+CD57+ T cells (not recorded which) from PBMCs. All receptors derive from a human donor with aplastic anemia.

The rearrangement links TRBV30 to TRBJ2-3, with D uncertain. V was trimmed by 2 bases and J by 2 bases, leaving 11 bases between them. The CDR3 has 14 amino acids. The germline CDR1 and CDR2 sequences are GTSNPN and SVGIG (reference sequence). The CDR3 protein is CAWSQGLFTDTQYF. The DNA for the CDR3 is TGTGCCTGGAGTCAAGGCCTTTTCACAGATACGCAGTATTTT.

The chain carries TRBV14 and TRBJ2-1, with D perhaps TRBD2 (6 bases). Trimming removed 4 bases at V and 10 bases at J, with 35 bases between. The germline gives CDR1 SGHDN, CDR2 FVKESK. This CDR3 has 20 residues. The CDR3 DNA is TGTGCCAGCAGCCCTCCCCCCGAGGCGGAGGGTTTTAGGGGCCGGGGGGAGCAGTTCTTC. Translating gives CASSPPPEAEGFRGRGEQFF.

This chain links TRBV29-1 with TRBJ2-1, with D perhaps matching TRBD1 (6 bases). The length of the CDR3 is 15 residues. V was cut by 1 base and J by 3 bases, with 13 bases left in between. Germline V gives CDR1 SQVTM, CDR2 ANQGSEA. This chain's CDR3 is CSVEGGQGIYNEQFF. The CDR3 nucleotides read TGCAGCGTTGAAGGAGGGCAGGGGATCTACAATGAGCAGTTCTTC.

V gene TRBV19 combines with J gene TRBJ1-4, with D unresolved. The CDR3 consists of 14 residues. V was shortened by 9 bases and J by 4 bases, with 15 bases between the two germline ends. CDR1 is LNHDA, CDR2 SQIVND, per germline (reference sequence). The CDR3 sequence is CASSLAVVNEKLFF. The CDR3 region has the DNA TGTGCCAGCAGCTTAGCCGTCGTTAATGAAAAACTGTTTTTT.

V gene TRBV29-1 combines with J gene TRBJ2-7; D is perhaps TRBD2 (5 bases). CDR1 SQVTM and CDR2 ANQGSEA come from the germline V gene. Trimming took 5 bases from V and 2 from J, leaving 10 bases between them. CDR3 length equals 12 residues. The CDR3 nucleotides are TGCAGCGTTAGAGCGGTTACCTACGAGCAGTACTTC. Translating gives CSVRAVTYEQYF.

This clonotype has more than one count but fewer than ten. The CDR3 DNA follows: TGTGCCATCAGGGAAGTGGTTACGAACACTGAAGCTTTCTTT. Its translation: CAIREVVTNTEAFF. This chain joins TRBV10-3 and TRBJ1-1, with D unclear. This CDR3 contains 14 residues. The germline V gene has CDR1 ENHRY and CDR2 SYGVKD. V lost 6 bases to trimming and J lost 1 base, with 12 bases between them.

The chain has TRBV2 and TRBJ1-5; 8 bases map to TRBD1. Germline assignment: CDR1 SNHLY and CDR2 FYNNEI. The CDR3 loop spans 14 amino acids. The V and J ends lost 4 bases and 4 bases, in that order; junction bases with no gene match: 3. This chain's CDR3 is CASSADRANQPQHF. The CDR3 DNA is TGTGCCAGCAGTGCGGACAGGGCTAATCAGCCCCAGCATTTT.

In this sample, this clonotype turned up a few times. The J gene is TRBJ2-5, the V gene TRBV19; 10 nucleotides align to TRBD2. V gave up 8 bases and J gave up 5 bases; unmatched junction bases: 11. Looked up from germline, CDR1 is LNHDA and CDR2 is SQIVND (reference sequence). CDR3 length: 15 residues. The CDR3 is CASRAGGKGDETQYF. The CDR3 DNA sequence: TGTGCCAGTCGAGCGGGAGGGAAGGGAGACGAGACCCAGTACTTC.

This chain joins TRBV10-3 and TRBJ1-6; D uncertain. The CDR3 sequence is 16 residues long. Germline CDR1 ENHRY, CDR2 SYGVKD. Between the trimmed V and J ends, which lost 0 bases and 9 bases, there was a span of 15 bases. CDR3 sequence (DNA): TGTGCCATCAGTGAGTCGGTACCCAGATCCCGTTCACCCCTCCACTTT. Translated: CAISESVPRSRSPLHF.

V usage is TRBV15 and J usage is TRBJ1-2, with 7 positions matching TRBD1. The CDR3 has 15 residues. CDR1 LNHNV and CDR2 YYDKDF come from the germline V gene (reference sequence). The junction had 5 bases not matched to a gene; V was cut back by 0 bases and J by 4 bases. The DNA for the CDR3 is TGTGCCACCAGCAGAGAAAGGGGGCGCGGCTATGGCTACACCTTC. This sequence encodes CATSRERGRGYGYTF.

This clonotype was seen a handful of times. This chain connects TRBV29-1 to TRBJ2-3; 7 bases agree with TRBD1. The junction had 8 bases not matched to a gene; V was cut back by 7 bases and J by 4 bases. In germline, CDR1 is SQVTM, CDR2 ANQGSEA. The CDR3 spans 13 residues. The CDR3 bases are TGCAGCGCCTCGACAGGGAGCGCAGATACGCAGTATTTT. Translation: CSASTGSADTQYF.

The chain carries TRBV6-4 and TRBJ2-3, with 9 bases identical to TRBD2. The germline V gene has CDR1 MRHNA and CDR2 SNTAGT. The CDR3 length is 16 residues. J gave up 1 base and V 0 bases, and 2 bases lay outside the gene matches. This chain's CDR3 is CASSDSASGGTDTQYF. DNA of the CDR3: TGTGCCAGCAGTGACTCGGCTAGCGGGGGCACAGATACGCAGTATTTT.

The V and J genes are TRBV15 and TRBJ2-7; D might be TRBD2 (5 bases). V was trimmed by 0 bases and J by 3 bases, leaving 9 bases between them. CDR1 and CDR2 (germline): LNHNV, YYDKDF (reference sequence). The CDR3 totals 14 residues. CDR3 sequence (DNA): TGTGCCACCAGCAGAGACAACGGGGACTACGAGCAGTACTTC. This sequence encodes CATSRDNGDYEQYF.

The V gene is TRBV7-3, the J gene TRBJ2-7; 7 nucleotides align to TRBD2. Germline V gene data show CDR1 as SGHTA and CDR2 as FQGTGA. The CDR3 extends over 16 amino acids. The V gene end was trimmed by 1 base and the J gene end by 5 bases; junction bases not matched to a gene: 11. The CDR3 DNA reads as TGTGCCAGCAGCTTAAATCCTAGCGGAGGGCTTAACGAGCAGTACTTC. It encodes CASSLNPSGGLNEQYF.

There are a few counts of this clonotype. This sequence joins TRBV25-1 and TRBJ2-7; the match to TRBD1 covers 9 bases. Per germline, CDR1 MGHDK and CDR2 SYGVNS. V shed 4 bases, J shed 1 base, and the junction held 8 bases outside the gene matches. This CDR3 has 16 residues. The CDR3 bases are TGTGCCAGCAGTGCGGCAACCGGGACAGGGTCCTACGAGCAGTACTTC. Translating it yields CASSAATGTGSYEQYF.

The chain has TRBV5-1 and TRBJ2-5; 9 bases align to TRBD1. V lost 3 bases to trimming and J lost 4 bases; unmatched junction nucleotides: 1. Germline values: CDR1 SGHRS, CDR2 YFSETQ. The CDR3 runs 13 residues. CDR3 amino acids: CASSWTGVETQYF. CDR3 sequence (DNA): TGCGCCAGCAGCTGGACAGGGGTAGAGACCCAGTACTTC.

The CDR3 DNA follows: TGTGCCAGCAGCTTGGGGACAGGGGCGAACACTGAAGCTTTCTTT. Encoded protein: CASSLGTGANTEAFF. The chain links TRBV2 to TRBJ1-1; 10 bases fit TRBD1. V trimming: 6 bases; J trimming: 1 base; junction bases outside the gene matches: 5. The germline V gene has CDR1 SNHLY and CDR2 FYNNEI. The CDR3 extends over 15 amino acids.

The DNA of the CDR3 is TGCGCCAGCAGCCAAGATTTAGTCCCTTTCGGGCAGAACTATGGCTACACCTTC. This codes for CASSQDLVPFGQNYGYTF. This chain connects TRBV4-3 to TRBJ1-2; D call uncertain. Germline assignment: CDR1 LGHNA and CDR2 YSLEER. The CDR3 runs 18 residues. Deletions cut 0 bases from V and 2 bases from J, with 19 bases between.

The chain carries TRBV11-2 and TRBJ1-1; D not certain. Trimming stripped 3 bases from V and 0 bases from J, with 17 bases between. From germline, CDR1 is SGHAT and CDR2 FQNNGV. The CDR3 totals 17 residues. Here the CDR3 reads CASSLSPGERLNTEAFF. CDR3 sequence (DNA): TGTGCCAGCAGCTTGAGCCCAGGAGAGAGATTGAACACTGAAGCTTTCTTT. Drawing the rest from reference TRBV11-2 and TRBJ1-1, the complete variable domain is EAGVAQSPRYKIIEKRQSVAFWCNPISGHATLYWYQQILGQGPKLLIQFQNNGVVDDSQLPKDRFSAERLKGVDSTLKIQPAKLEDSAVYLCASSLSPGERLNTEAFFGQGTRLTVV.

The genes are TRBV20-1 and TRBJ2-7; 7 bases align to TRBD1. With V trimmed by 4 bases and J by 4 bases, 4 bases remained unmatched. CDR1 and CDR2 (germline): DFQATT, SNEGSKA (reference sequence). The CDR3 is 12 amino acids. Written as DNA, the CDR3 is TGCAGTGCTATGCCACAGGGGTACGAGCAGTACTTC. It is translated as CSAMPQGYEQYF.